These 18 T cell receptor beta chains were all obtained from the same sample, sequenced in a study of radiation and T cells in renal cell carcinoma (TCRdb year 2020). Receptor amplification or capture employed the immunoSEQ multiplex PCR assay. TCRdb limited this immuneACCESS table to in-frame rearrangements with V and J called. A share of clones is missing; checked studies link under half to unresolved V genes, and the rest is unexplained. Within this sample are tens of thousands of clones, with around 72% of them counted one time only. In total, the top ten clones hold roughly 8% of the sample. In the paper's terms, the time point label means: baseline pretreatment blood. Reading the label with the study, this specimen's treatment or condition is: 15 Gy SBRT to primary tumor, nephrectomy 4 weeks later. The input for sequencing was blood, taken from a patient whose treatment included radiotherapy and nephrectomy. The receptors shown here come from a man between 60 and 70 years old with renal cell carcinoma.

This CDR3 reads CASSLESSVVYGYTF. The CDR3 DNA follows: TGTGCCAGCAGCTTAGAGTCTTCTGTCGTTTATGGCTACACCTTC. The chain uses TRBV11-2 and TRBJ1-2; D gene uncertain. Trimming removed 0 bases from V and 5 bases from J, with 13 bases in between. The CDR3 extends over 15 amino acids. Germline V gene data show CDR1 as SGHAT and CDR2 as FQNNGV.

This clone was picked up one time. The chain couples TRBV10-3 to TRBJ1-2; D is possibly TRBD1 (6 bases). The CDR3 loop spans 13 amino acids. Germline CDR1 reads ENHRY; CDR2 reads SYGVKD. Trimming took off 7 bases at V and 3 bases at J, with 12 bases between the two ends. CDR3 DNA sequence: TGTGCCATCACCCCGGGACAACACTATGGCTACACCTTC. It specifies CAITPGQHYGYTF.

Only a few counts were recorded for this clone. This rearrangement joins TRBV10-1 to TRBJ1-5, with D hard to call. The CDR3 length is 12 residues. V lost 2 bases and J lost 7, with 6 bases in between. CDR1 is WNHNN, CDR2 SYGVQD, per germline (reference sequence). In DNA, the CDR3 is TGCGCCAGCAGTGAGCCGGGCCAGCCCCAGCATTTT. This translates into CASSEPGQPQHF.

The chain joins TRBV19 to TRBJ1-1; D remains ambiguous. V was cut by 5 bases and J by 1 base, with 14 bases left in between. The CDR3 spans 15 residues. Germline V gene data show CDR1 as LNHDA and CDR2 as SQIVND (reference sequence). CDR3 sequence reads: CASSPLPAGNTEAFF. CDR3 nucleotides: TGTGCCAGTAGTCCTCTCCCCGCAGGGAACACTGAAGCTTTCTTT.

The V gene is TRBV7-9, the J gene TRBJ2-3, with 8 bases matching TRBD2. This CDR3 region has 19 residues. Trimming at V came to 0 bases and at J to 0 bases, leaving 11 bases not matched to a gene. Germline lookup yields CDR1 SEHNR and CDR2 FQNEAQ (reference sequence). The CDR3 DNA follows: TGTGCCAGCAGCTTAGCGCAGGTTAGCGGGATCCGTAGCACAGATACGCAGTATTTT. Translation: CASSLAQVSGIRSTDTQYF. The full variable domain, its missing parts supplied by reference TRBV7-9 and TRBJ2-3, is DTGVSQNPRHKITKRGQNVTFRCDPISEHNRLYWYRQTLGQGPEFLTYFQNEAQLEKSRLLSDRFSAERPKGSFSTLEIQRTEQGDSAMYLCASSLAQVSGIRSTDTQYFGPGTRLTVL.

CDR3 DNA sequence: TGTGCCAGCAGATTTCAGGGATACAATGAGCAGTTCTTC. It yields the protein CASRFQGYNEQFF. The genes are TRBV27 and TRBJ2-1; TRBD1 is a possible D gene (5 bases). The germline V gene encodes CDR1 MNHEY and CDR2 SMNVEV (reference sequence). Trimming shortened V by 6 bases and J by 4 bases, and 10 bases separated the two germline ends. The CDR3 consists of 13 residues.

This chain links TRBV11-3 with TRBJ1-2; D uncertain. Trimming removed 5 bases from V and 4 bases from J, with 14 bases in between. Germline loops: CDR1 SGHNT, CDR2 YENEEA. The CDR3 has 14 amino acids. The CDR3, as DNA: TGTGCCAGCAGCCAGGATGGTTTTAGCTATGGCTACACCTTC. Protein: CASSQDGFSYGYTF.

The chain recombines TRBV5-1 with TRBJ1-1; D perhaps matches TRBD1 (5 bases). Germline V gives CDR1 SGHRS, CDR2 YFSETQ. Trimming cost V 4 bases and J 1 base, with 14 bases left between them. This CDR3 region has 15 residues. DNA for the CDR3: TGCGCCAGCAGCCTTTACGGGGGGGAGAACACTGAAGCTTTCTTT. Translated: CASSLYGGENTEAFF.

The chain joins TRBV2 to TRBJ2-3; perhaps TRBD2 as D (6 bases). V shed 8 bases and J shed 0 bases, with 9 bases lying between them. The germline V gene has CDR1 SNHLY and CDR2 FYNNEI. The CDR3 spans 13 residues. CDR3 nucleotides: TGTGCCAGCCGAAGCGGGAGCACAGATACGCAGTATTTT. Residues: CASRSGSTDTQYF.

V usage is TRBV30 and J usage is TRBJ1-3; possibly TRBD1 for D (5 bases). CDR3 length equals 13 residues. Deletions cut 7 bases from V and 0 bases from J, with 10 bases between. CDR1 is GTSNPN and CDR2 is SVGIG in the germline V gene (reference sequence). Here the CDR3 reads CALETGSGNTIYF. The CDR3 coding sequence is TGTGCCTTAGAAACAGGCTCTGGAAACACCATATATTTT.

About this clone: The DNA is left out, because the CDR3 cannot be placed on it with certainty; the CDR3 is given as TCRdb lists it. The chain recombines TRBV1 with TRBJ2-7; the D call in the table, TRBD2, was not verified against the DNA. TRBV1 is annotated as a pseudogene. The length of the CDR3 is 18 amino acids, counting both ends. The CDR3 protein is CTSSQEVRVAGGTDEQYV.

V gene TRBV15 combines with J gene TRBJ1-4; D is possibly TRBD1 (6 bases). Germline V gene data show CDR1 as LNHNV and CDR2 as YYDKDF (reference sequence). Between the trimmed V and J ends, which lost 3 bases and 0 bases, there was a span of 8 bases. This CDR3 has 15 residues. As DNA, the CDR3 is TGTGCCACCAGCAGTGGACAGACAACTAATGAAAAACTGTTTTTT. This codes for CATSSGQTTNEKLFF.

This clone appeared a single time. J is TRBJ2-7 and V is TRBV7-8; 8 bases align to TRBD1. Germline CDR1 reads SGHVS; CDR2 reads FQNEAQ. The CDR3 loop spans 14 amino acids. Germline trimming cut 1 base from V and 2 bases from J; bases unmatched to any gene: 1. CDR3 amino acids: CASSLGTGPYEQYV. In DNA form, the CDR3 reads TGTGCCAGCAGCTTAGGGACAGGGCCCTACGAGCAGTACGTC.

This clone was seen a handful of times. This sequence joins TRBV5-5 and TRBJ1-1; perhaps TRBD1 as D (6 bases). Germline V gene sequence: CDR1 SGHKS, CDR2 YYEKEE (reference sequence). The V end lost 8 bases, the J end lost 8 bases, and 10 bases lay between the germline ends. This CDR3 spans 10 amino acids. This CDR3 is CASHDREAFF. CDR3 in DNA: TGTGCCAGTCACGACAGGGAAGCTTTCTTT.

This clone is a singleton in its sample. The rearrangement uses TRBV7-8 and TRBJ1-5; D ambiguous. The germline V gene encodes CDR1 SGHVS and CDR2 FQNEAQ. V was shortened by 1 base and J by 6 bases, with 13 bases between the two germline ends. This CDR3 is built from 15 residues. The chain's CDR3 is CASSLELTVGQPQHF. Here the CDR3 DNA reads TGTGCCAGCAGCTTAGAATTAACGGTGGGTCAGCCCCAGCATTTT.

The chain couples TRBV7-2 to TRBJ1-2; TRBD1 matches at 10 bases. Germline V gives CDR1 SGHTA, CDR2 FQGNSA. This CDR3 spans 12 amino acids. The V and J ends lost 11 bases and 1 base, in that order; junction bases with no gene match: 1. CDR3 in amino acids: CAGQGVNYGYTF. The CDR3 DNA is TGTGCCGGACAGGGGGTTAACTATGGCTACACCTTC.

The V call is TRBV5-1, the J call TRBJ2-5; TRBD2 is a possible D gene (8 bases). This CDR3 is built from 18 residues. In germline, CDR1 is SGHRS, CDR2 YFSETQ. The germline V and J ends were trimmed by 4 bases and 4 bases, with 26 bases remaining between them. CDR3: CASSVGQTGTRGGETQYF. The CDR3 DNA sequence: TGCGCCAGCAGCGTGGGACAGACCGGGACTAGAGGGGGAGAGACCCAGTACTTC.

The chain carries TRBV7-2 and TRBJ2-2, with TRBD2 matching 9 bases. The CDR3 runs 18 residues. With 5 bases clipped from V and 2 bases from J, the junction kept 12 bases outside the gene matches. CDR1 and CDR2 (germline): SGHTA, FQGNSA. The CDR3 reads CASSPRVAGAGNTGELFF. The CDR3 region has the DNA TGTGCCAGCAGCCCGAGGGTAGCGGGGGCGGGAAACACCGGGGAGCTGTTTTTT.